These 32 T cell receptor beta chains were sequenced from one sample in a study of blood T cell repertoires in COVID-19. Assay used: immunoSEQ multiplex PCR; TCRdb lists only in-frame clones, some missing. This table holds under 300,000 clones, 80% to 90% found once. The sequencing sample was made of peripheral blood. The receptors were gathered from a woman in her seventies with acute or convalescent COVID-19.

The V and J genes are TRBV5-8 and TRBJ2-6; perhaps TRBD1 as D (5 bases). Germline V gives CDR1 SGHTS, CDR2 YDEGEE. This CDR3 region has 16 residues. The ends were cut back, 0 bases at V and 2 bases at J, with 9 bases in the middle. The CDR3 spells CASSLEGRAGANVLTF. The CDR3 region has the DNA TGTGCCAGCAGCTTGGAGGGCAGGGCTGGGGCCAACGTCCTGACTTTC.

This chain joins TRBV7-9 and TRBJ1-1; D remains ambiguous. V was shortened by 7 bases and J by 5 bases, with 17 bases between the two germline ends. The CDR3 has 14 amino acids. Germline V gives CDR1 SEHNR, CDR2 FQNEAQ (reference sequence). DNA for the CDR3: TGTGCCAGCATCCTCTCTGAGGGAGGGACTGAAGCTTTCTTT. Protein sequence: CASILSEGGTEAFF.

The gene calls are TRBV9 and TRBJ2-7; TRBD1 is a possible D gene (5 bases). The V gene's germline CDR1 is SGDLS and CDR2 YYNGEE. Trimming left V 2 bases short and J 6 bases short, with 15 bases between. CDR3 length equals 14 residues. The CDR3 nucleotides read TGTGCCAGCAGCGTCACTCCACAGGTTTCCGAGCAGTACTTC. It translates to CASSVTPQVSEQYF.

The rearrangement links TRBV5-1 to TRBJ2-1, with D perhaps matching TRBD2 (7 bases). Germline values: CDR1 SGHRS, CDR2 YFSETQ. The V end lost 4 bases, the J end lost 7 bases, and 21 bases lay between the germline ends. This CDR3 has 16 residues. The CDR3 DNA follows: TGCGCCAGCAGCCCCTCCCCCCGGGGAGGGGGTAATGAGCAGTTCTTC. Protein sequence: CASSPSPRGGGNEQFF.

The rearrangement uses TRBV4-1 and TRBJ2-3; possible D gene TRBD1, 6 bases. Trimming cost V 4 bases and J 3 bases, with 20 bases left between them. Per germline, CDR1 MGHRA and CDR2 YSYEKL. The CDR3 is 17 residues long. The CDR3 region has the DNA TGCGCCAGCAGCCGCCGGCAGGGGCCCCTTACGACAGATACGCAGTATTTT. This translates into CASSRRQGPLTTDTQYF.

CDR3 coding DNA: TGTGCCAGCAGTTACTCGGGGGACAGCCATAATTCACCCCTCCACTTT. This codes for CASSYSGDSHNSPLHF. The rearrangement joins TRBV6-5 to TRBJ1-6; 7 nucleotides line up with TRBD1. CDR1 MNHEY and CDR2 SVGAGI come from the germline V gene. After removal of 0 bases from V and 5 bases from J, the junction contained 4 bases not matched to a gene. This CDR3 comprises 16 residues.

The CDR3 nucleotides are TGTGCCAGCAGTGAACCTGTGAACACTGAAGCTTTCTTT. This translates into CASSEPVNTEAFF. The rearrangement joins TRBV6-1 to TRBJ1-1; D gene unclear. The CDR3 totals 13 residues. Germline V gene lookup returns CDR1 MNHNS and CDR2 SASEGT. V was clipped by 2 bases and J by 0 bases, with 4 bases between them.

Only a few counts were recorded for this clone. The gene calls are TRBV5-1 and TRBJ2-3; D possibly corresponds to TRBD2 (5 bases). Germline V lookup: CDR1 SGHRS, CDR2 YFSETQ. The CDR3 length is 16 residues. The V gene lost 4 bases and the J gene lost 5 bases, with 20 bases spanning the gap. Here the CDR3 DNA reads TGCGCCAGCAGCGCCGGCCTAGGTTCTGCGGGAGATACGCAGTATTTT. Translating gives CASSAGLGSAGDTQYF.

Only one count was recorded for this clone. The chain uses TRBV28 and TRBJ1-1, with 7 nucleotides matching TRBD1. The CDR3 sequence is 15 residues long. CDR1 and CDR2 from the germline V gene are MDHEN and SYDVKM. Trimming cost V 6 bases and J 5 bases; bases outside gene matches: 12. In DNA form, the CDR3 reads TGTGCCAGCAGCCTCAGACAGGGTGGGCGGACTGAAGCTTTCTTT. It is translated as CASSLRQGGRTEAFF.

The CDR3 nucleotides are TGTGCCAGCAGCCAAGCATTAATAGAGGCGGGGGGGCCTCGCGATGAGCAGTTCTTC. Translated, it gives CASSQALIEAGGPRDEQFF. The chain is built from TRBV14 and TRBJ2-1; 9 bases fit TRBD2. Germline V CDR1 and CDR2: SGHDN, FVKESK. The CDR3 extends over 19 amino acids. V dropped 1 base and J dropped 8; count of bases not matched to a gene: 18.

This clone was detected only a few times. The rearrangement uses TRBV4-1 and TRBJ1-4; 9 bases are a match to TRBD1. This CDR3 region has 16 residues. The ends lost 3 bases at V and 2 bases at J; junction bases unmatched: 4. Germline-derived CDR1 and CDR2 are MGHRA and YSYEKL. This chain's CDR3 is CASSHKQGATNEKLFF. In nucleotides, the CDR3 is TGCGCCAGCAGCCACAAACAGGGGGCCACTAATGAAAAACTGTTTTTT.

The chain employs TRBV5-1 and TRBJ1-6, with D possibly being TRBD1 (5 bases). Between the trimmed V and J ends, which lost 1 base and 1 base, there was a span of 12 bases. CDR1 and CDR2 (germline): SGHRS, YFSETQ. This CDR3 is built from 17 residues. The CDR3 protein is CASSLWGGSSYNSPLHF. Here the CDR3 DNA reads TGCGCCAGCAGCTTGTGGGGGGGGAGTTCCTATAATTCACCCCTCCACTTT.

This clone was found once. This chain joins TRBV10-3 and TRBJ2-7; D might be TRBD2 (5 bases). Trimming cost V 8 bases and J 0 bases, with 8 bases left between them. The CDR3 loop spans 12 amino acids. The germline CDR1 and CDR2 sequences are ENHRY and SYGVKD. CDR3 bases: TGTGCCATCCGGGGAGACTCCTACGAGCAGTACTTC. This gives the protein CAIRGDSYEQYF.

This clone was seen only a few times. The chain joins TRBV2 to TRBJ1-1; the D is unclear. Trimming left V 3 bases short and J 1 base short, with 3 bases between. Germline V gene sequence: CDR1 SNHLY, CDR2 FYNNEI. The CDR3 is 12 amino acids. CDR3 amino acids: CASSDRNTEAFF. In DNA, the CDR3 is TGTGCCAGCAGTGACAGGAACACTGAAGCTTTCTTT.

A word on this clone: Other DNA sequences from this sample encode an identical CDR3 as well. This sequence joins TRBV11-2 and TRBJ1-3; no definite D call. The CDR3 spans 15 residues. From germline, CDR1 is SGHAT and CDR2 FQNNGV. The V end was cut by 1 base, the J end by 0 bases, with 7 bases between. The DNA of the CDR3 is TGTGCCAGCAGCTTAGGAACAGCCTCTGGAAACACCATATATTTT. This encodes CASSLGTASGNTIYF.

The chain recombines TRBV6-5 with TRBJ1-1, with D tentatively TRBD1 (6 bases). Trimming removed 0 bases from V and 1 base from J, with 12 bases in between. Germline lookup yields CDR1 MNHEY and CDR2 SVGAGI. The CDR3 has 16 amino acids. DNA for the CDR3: TGTGCCAGCAGTTACTCGTGGGACATGAGGAACACTGAAGCTTTCTTT. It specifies CASSYSWDMRNTEAFF.

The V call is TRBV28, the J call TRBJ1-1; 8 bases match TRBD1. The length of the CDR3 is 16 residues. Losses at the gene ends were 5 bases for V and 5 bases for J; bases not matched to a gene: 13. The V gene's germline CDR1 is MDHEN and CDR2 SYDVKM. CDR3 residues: CASSPGGAQGATEAFF. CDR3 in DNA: TGTGCCAGCAGTCCTGGGGGGGCCCAGGGGGCAACTGAAGCTTTCTTT. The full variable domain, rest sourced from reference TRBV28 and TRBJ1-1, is DVKVTQSSRYLVKRTGEKVFLECVQDMDHENMFWYRQDPGLGLRLIYFSYDVKMKEKGDIPEGYSVSREKKERFSLILESASTNQTSMYLCASSPGGAQGATEAFFGQGTRLTVV.

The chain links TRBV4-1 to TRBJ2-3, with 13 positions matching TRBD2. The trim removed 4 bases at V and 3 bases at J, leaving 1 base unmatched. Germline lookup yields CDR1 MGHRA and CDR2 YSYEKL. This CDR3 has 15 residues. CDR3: CASSRGLAGTDTQYF. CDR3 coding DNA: TGCGCCAGCAGCCGGGGACTAGCGGGGACAGATACGCAGTATTTT.

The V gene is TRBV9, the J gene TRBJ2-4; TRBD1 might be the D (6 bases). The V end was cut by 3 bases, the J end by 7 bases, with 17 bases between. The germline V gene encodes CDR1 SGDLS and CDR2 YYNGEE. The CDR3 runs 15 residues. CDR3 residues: CASSGGLGVFNIQYF. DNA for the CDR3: TGTGCCAGCAGCGGGGGGCTAGGCGTCTTCAACATTCAGTACTTC. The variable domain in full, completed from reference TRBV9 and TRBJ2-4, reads DSGVTQTPKHLITATGQRVTLRCSPRSGDLSVYWYQQSLDQGLQFLIQYYNGEERAKGNILERFSAQQFPDLHSELNLSSLELGDSALYFCASSGGLGVFNIQYFGAGTRLSVL.

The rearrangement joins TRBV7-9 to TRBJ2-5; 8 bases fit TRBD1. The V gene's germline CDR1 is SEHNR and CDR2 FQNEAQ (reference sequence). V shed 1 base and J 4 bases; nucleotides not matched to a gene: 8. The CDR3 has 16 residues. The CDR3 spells CASSLGVGGQGETQYF. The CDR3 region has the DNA TGTGCCAGCAGCTTAGGGGTTGGAGGACAGGGAGAGACCCAGTACTTC. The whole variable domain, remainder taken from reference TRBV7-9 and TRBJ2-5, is DTGVSQNPRHKITKRGQNVTFRCDPISEHNRLYWYRQTLGQGPEFLTYFQNEAQLEKSRLLSDRFSAERPKGSFSTLEIQRTEQGDSAMYLCASSLGVGGQGETQYFGPGTRLLVL.

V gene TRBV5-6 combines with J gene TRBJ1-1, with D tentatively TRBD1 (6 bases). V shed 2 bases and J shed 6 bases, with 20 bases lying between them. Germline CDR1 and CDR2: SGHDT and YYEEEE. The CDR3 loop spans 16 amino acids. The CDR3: CASSFSGGQKSAEAFF. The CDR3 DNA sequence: TGTGCCAGCAGCTTTTCGGGAGGACAGAAAAGTGCTGAAGCTTTCTTT.

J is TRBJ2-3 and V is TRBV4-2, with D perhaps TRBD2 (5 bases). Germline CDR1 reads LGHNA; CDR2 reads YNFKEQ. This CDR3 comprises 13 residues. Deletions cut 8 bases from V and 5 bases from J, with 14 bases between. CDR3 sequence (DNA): TGTGCCAGCTGGGAACCTGAGGGAGATACGCAGTATTTT. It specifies CASWEPEGDTQYF.

CDR3: CASSLWQFTGNTIYF. The CDR3 coding sequence is TGTGCCAGCAGCTTGTGGCAGTTTACTGGAAACACCATATATTTT. The chain has TRBV5-6 and TRBJ1-3; D remains unclear. The CDR3 length is 15 residues. CDR1 is SGHDT, CDR2 YYEEEE, per germline. The germline V and J ends were trimmed by 1 base and 2 bases, with 10 bases remaining between them.

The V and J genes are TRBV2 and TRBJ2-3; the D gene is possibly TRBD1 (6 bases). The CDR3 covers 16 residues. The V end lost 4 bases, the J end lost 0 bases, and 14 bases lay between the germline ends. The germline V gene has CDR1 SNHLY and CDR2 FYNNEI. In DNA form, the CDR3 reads TGTGCCAGCAGTGGGGTGGTACAGGGCAGCACAGATACGCAGTATTTT. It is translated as CASSGVVQGSTDTQYF.

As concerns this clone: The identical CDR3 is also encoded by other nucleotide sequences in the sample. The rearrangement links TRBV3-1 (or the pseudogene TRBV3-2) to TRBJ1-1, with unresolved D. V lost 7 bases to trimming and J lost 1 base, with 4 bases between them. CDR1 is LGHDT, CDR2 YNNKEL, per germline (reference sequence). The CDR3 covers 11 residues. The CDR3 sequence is CASTRNTEAFF. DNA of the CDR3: TGTGCCAGCACCAGGAACACTGAAGCTTTCTTT.

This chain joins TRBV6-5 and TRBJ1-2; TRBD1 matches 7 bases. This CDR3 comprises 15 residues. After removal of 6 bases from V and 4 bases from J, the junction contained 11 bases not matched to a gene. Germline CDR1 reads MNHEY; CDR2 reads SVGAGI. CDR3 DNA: TGTGCCAGCAGACCGGGACAGATCCTTGGCTATGGCTACACCTTC. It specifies CASRPGQILGYGYTF.

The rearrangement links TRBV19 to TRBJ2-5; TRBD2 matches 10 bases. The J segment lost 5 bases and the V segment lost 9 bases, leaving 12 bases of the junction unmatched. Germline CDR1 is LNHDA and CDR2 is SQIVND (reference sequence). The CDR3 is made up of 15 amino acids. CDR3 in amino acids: CASAISGGWAETQYF. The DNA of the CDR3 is TGTGCCAGCGCAATTAGCGGGGGGTGGGCGGAGACCCAGTACTTC.

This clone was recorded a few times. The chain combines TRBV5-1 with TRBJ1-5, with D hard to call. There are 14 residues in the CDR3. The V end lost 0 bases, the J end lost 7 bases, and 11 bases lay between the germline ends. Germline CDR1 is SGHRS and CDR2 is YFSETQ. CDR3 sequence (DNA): TGCGCCAGCAGCTTGGTCCCAGATCGACAGCCCCAGCATTTT. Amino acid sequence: CASSLVPDRQPQHF.

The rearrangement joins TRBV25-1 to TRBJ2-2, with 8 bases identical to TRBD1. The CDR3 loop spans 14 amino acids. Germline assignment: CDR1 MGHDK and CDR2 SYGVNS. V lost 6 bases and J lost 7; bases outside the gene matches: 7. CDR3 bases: TGTGCCAGCAGCCAGGCAGGGGGCCACGGGGAGCTGTTTTTT. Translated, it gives CASSQAGGHGELFF.

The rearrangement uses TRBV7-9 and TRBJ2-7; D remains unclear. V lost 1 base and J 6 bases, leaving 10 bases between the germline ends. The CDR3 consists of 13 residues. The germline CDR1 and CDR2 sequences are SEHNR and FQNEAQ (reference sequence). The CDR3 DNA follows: TGTGCCAGCAGCTTAGTAGTGTGGGCCGAGCAGTACTTC. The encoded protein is CASSLVVWAEQYF.

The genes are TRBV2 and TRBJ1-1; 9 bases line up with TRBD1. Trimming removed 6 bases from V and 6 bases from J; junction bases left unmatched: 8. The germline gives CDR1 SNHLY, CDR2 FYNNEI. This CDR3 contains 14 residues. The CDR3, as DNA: TGTGCCAGCAGACGGGACAGGGCCTCCGCTGAAGCTTTCTTT. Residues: CASRRDRASAEAFF.

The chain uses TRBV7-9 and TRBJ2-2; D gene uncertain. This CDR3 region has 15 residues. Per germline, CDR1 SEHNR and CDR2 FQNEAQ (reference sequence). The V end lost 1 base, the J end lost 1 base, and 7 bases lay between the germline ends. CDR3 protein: CASSLGAGNTGELFF. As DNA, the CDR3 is TGTGCCAGCAGCTTAGGGGCCGGGAACACCGGGGAGCTGTTTTTT.